The sequence of this T cell receptor beta chain was determined in a study of T cells in Graves' hyperthyroidism and ophthalmopathy. The length of the CDR3 is 15 residues. Per germline, CDR1 SGHTA and CDR2 FQGNSA. With V trimmed by 3 bases and J by 7 bases, 7 bases remained unmatched. Every diagnosis used clinical symptoms, serum thyroxine and TRAb, thyroid ultrasound and orbital computed tomography. TCR beta CDR3 sequences were amplified from RNA transcripts. Primed by the HTBI set, a first-round RT-PCR was run on the TCR CDR3. TCRdb processed the multiplex PCR reads anew with MiXCR; each CDR3 protein has one entry. Of 700,000 to 850,000 distinct CDR3 sequences listed, about 35% are singletons.

Sequenced sample: blood. The rearrangement joins TRBV7-2 to TRBJ2-7, with 12 bases matching TRBD1. The receptor's source is a woman aged 40 to 50 with Graves' hyperthyroidism. The CDR3: CASSLGTGGINEQYF. In DNA form, the CDR3 reads TGTGCCAGCAGCTTGGGGACAGGGGGCATCAATGAGCAGTACTTC.